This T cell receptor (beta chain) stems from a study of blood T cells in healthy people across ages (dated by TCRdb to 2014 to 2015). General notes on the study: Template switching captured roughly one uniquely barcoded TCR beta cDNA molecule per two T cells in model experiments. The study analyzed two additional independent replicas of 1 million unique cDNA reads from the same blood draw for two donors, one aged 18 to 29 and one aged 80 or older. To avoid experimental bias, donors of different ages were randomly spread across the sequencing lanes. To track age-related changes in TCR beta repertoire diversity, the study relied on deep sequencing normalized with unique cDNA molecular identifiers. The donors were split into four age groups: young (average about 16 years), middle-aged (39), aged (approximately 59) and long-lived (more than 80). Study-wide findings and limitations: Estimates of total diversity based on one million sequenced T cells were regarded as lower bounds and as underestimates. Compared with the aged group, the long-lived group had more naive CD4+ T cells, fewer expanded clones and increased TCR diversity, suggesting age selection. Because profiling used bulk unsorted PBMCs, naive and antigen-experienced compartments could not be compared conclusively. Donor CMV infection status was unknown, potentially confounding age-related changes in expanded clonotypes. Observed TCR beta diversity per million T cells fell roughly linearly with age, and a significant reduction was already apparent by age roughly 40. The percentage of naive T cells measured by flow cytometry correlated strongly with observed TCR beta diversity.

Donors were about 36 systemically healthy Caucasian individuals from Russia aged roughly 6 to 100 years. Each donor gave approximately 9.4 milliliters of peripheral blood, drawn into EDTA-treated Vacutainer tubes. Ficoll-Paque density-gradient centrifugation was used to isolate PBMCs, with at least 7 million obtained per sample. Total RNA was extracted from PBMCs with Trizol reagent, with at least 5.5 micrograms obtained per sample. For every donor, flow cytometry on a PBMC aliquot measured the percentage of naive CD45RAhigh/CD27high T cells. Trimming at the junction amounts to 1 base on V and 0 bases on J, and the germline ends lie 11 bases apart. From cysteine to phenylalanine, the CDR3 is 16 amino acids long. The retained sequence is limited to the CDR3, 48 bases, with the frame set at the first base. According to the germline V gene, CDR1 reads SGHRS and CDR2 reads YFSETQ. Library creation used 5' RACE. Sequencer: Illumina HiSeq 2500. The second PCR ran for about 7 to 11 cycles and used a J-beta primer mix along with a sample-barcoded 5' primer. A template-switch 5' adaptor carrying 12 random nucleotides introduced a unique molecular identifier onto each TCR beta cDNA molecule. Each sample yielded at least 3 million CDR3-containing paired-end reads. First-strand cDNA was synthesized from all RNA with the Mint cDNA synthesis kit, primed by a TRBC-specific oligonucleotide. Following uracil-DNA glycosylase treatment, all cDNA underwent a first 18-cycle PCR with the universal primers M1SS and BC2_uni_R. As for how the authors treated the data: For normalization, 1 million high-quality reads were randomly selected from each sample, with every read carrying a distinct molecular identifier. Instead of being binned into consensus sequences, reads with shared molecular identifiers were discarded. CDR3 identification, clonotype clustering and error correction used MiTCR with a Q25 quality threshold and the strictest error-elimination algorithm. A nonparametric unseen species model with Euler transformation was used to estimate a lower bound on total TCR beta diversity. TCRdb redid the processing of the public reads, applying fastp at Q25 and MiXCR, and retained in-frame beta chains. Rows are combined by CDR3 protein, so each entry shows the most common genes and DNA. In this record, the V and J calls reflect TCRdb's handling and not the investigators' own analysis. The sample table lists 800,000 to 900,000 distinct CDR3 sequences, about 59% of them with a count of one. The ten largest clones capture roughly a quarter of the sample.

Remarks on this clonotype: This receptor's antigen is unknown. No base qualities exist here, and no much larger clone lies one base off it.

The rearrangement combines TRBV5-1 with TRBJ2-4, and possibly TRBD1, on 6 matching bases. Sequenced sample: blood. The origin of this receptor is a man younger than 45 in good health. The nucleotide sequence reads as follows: TGCGCCAGCAGCTTGTGGCAGACAGGAGCCAAAAACATTCAGTACTTC. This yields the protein CASSLWQTGAKNIQYF. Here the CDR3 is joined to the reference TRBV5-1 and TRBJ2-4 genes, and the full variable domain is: KAGVTQTPRYLIKTRGQQVTLSCSPISGHRSVSWYQQTPGQGLQFLFEYFSETQRNKGNFPGRFSGRQFSNSRSEMNVSTLELGDSALYLCASSLWQTGAKNIQYFGAGTRLSVL.